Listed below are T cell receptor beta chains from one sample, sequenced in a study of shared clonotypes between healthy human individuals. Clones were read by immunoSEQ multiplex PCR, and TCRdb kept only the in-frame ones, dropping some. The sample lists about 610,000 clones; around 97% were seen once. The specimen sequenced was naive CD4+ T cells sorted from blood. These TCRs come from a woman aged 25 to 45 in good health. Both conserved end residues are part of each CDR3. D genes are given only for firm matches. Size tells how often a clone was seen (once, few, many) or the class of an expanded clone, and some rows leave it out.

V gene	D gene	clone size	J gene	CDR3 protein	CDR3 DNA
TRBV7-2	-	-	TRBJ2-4	CASSLGLGDIQYF	TGTGCCAGCAGCTTGGGATTGGGTGACATTCAGTACTTC
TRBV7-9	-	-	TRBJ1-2	CASSLRGGKDYGYTF	TGTGCCAGCAGCTTGCGTGGGGGGAAGGACTATGGCTACACCTTC
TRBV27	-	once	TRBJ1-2	CASSWNTNYGYTF	TGTGCCAGCAGTTGGAATACTAACTATGGCTACACCTTC
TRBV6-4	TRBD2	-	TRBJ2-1	CASSTGLAGSDEQFF	TGTGCCAGCAGTACGGGACTAGCGGGAAGCGATGAGCAGTTCTTC
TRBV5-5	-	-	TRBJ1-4	CASSLGGAFSEKLFF	TGTGCCAGCAGCCTTGGGGGGGCGTTTAGTGAAAAACTGTTTTTT
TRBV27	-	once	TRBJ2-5	CASSLGGDAATQYF	TGTGCCAGCAGTTTAGGCGGGGACGCGGCGACCCAGTACTTC
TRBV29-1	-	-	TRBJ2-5	CSVERRLGVEETQYF	TGCAGCGTTGAACGACGACTAGGGGTGGAAGAGACCCAGTACTTC
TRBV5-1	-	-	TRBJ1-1	CASSLDRVNTEAFF	TGCGCCAGCAGCTTGGACAGGGTTAACACTGAAGCTTTCTTT
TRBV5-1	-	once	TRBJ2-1	CASSLARGRGVVDEQFF	TGCGCCAGCAGCTTGGCCCGAGGCAGGGGAGTTGTCGATGAGCAGTTCTTC
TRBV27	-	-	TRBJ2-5	CASSFAGEETQYF	TGTGCCAGCAGTTTCGCAGGGGAAGAGACCCAGTACTTC
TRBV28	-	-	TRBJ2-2	CASTRGLGARTGELFF	TGTGCCAGCACTCGGGGCTTAGGGGCCAGAACCGGGGAGCTGTTTTTT
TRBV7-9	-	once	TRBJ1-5	CASSLAGGPNQPQHF	TGTGCCAGCAGCTTAGCAGGGGGTCCTAATCAGCCCCAGCATTTT
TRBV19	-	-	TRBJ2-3	CASSRLGPRGDTQYF	TGTGCCAGTAGCAGGTTAGGGCCACGGGGAGATACGCAGTATTTT
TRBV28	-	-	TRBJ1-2	CASSLLQYGYTF	TGTGCCAGCAGTTTATTACAGTATGGCTACACCTTC
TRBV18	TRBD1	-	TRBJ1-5	CASSPATGGSNQPQHF	TGTGCCAGCTCACCCGCGACAGGGGGTAGCAATCAGCCCCAGCATTTT
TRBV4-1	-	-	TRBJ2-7	CASSQGRGYYEQYF	TGCGCCAGCAGCCAAGGTAGGGGTTACTACGAGCAGTACTTC
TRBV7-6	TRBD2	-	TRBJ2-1	CASSTTPTGGQFF	TGTGCCAGCAGCACCACTCCCACGGGGGGGCAGTTCTTC
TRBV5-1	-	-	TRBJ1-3	CASSLVGKTSGNTIYF	TGCGCCAGCAGCTTGGTAGGCAAAACCTCTGGAAACACCATATATTTT
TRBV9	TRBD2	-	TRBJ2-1	CASSESGRATYNEQFF	TGTGCCAGCAGCGAAAGCGGGAGGGCTACCTACAATGAGCAGTTCTTC
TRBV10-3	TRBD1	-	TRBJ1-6	CAIRTGLDSPLHF	TGTGCCATCAGGACAGGGTTGGATTCACCCCTCCACTTT
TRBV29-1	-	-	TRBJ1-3	CSVVEAGNTIYF	TGCAGCGTTGTTGAAGCTGGAAACACCATATATTTT
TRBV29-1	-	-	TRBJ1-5	CSVGQSNQPQHF	TGCAGCGTCGGACAGAGCAATCAGCCCCAGCATTTT
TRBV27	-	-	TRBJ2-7	CASSLNPRHEQYF	TGTGCCAGCAGTTTAAACCCCCGCCACGAGCAGTACTTC
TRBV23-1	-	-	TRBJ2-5	CASSQSVGSSEETQYF	TGCGCCAGCAGTCAATCGGTGGGAAGTAGCGAGGAGACCCAGTACTTC
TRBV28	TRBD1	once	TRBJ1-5	CATQEGAPGPQHF	TGTGCCACCCAGGAGGGGGCGCCCGGGCCCCAGCATTTT
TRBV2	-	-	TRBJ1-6	CAIIQGSDSPLHF	TGTGCCATCATACAGGGATCGGATTCACCCCTCCACTTT
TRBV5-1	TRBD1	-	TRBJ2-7	CASSSGTGAHYEQYF	TGCGCCAGCAGCTCTGGGACAGGGGCCCACTACGAGCAGTACTTC
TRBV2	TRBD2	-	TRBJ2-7	CASSDVLAGAYEQYF	TGTGCCAGCAGTGACGTCCTAGCGGGAGCCTACGAGCAGTACTTC
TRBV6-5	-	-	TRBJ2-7	CASSYVQGIYEQYF	TGTGCCAGCAGTTACGTCCAGGGAATCTACGAGCAGTACTTC
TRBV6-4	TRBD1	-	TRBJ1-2	CASREGRQGGDTF	TGTGCCAGCAGGGAGGGTCGACAGGGAGGCGACACCTTC
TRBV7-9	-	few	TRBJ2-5	CASSSGTLQETQYF	TGTGCCAGCAGCTCAGGGACTCTCCAAGAGACCCAGTACTTC
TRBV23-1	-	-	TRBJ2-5	CASSQRSTMQETQYF	TGCGCCAGCAGTCAACGTAGTACCATGCAAGAGACCCAGTACTTC
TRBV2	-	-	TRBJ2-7	CASREPKGRDEQYF	TGTGCCAGCAGGGAACCGAAGGGCAGGGACGAGCAGTACTTC
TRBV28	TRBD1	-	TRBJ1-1	CASTRDRGFRSAFF	TGTGCCAGCACCCGGGACAGGGGCTTCAGGAGCGCTTTCTTT
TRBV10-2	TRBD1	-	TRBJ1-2	CASSDRWGQQSNYGYTF	TGCGCCAGCAGTGACCGGTGGGGACAGCAATCTAACTATGGCTACACCTTC
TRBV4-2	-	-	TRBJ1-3	CASSFLSGNTIYF	TGTGCCAGCAGCTTCCTTTCTGGAAACACCATATATTTT
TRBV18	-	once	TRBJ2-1	CASSPPQPAEQFF	TGTGCCAGCTCACCACCGCAACCAGCTGAGCAGTTCTTC
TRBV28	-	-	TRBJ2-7	CASSLKDPPSQYF	TGTGCCAGCAGTTTGAAGGACCCTCCGAGCCAGTACTTC